The 21 T cell receptor beta chains listed next were all sequenced from one sample in a study of CD8 T cells in Susac syndrome. It was with random hexamers that roughly 0.45 to 1 ug RNA was reverse transcribed. MiXCR, run by TCRdb on the immunoSEQ multiplex PCR reads, gives a single entry per CDR3 protein. The sample lists around 300,000 distinct CDR3 sequences, 90% to 95% occurring once. Sequencing was performed on CD4+ T cells from PBMCs. Every receptor here comes from a human donor with multiple sclerosis.

The chain recombines TRBV19 with TRBJ1-2; 9 bases match TRBD1. The CDR3 runs to 15 residues. The ends lost 9 bases at V and 10 bases at J; junction bases unmatched: 18. Looked up from germline, CDR1 is LNHDA and CDR2 is SQIVND (reference sequence). CDR3 bases: TGTGCCAGCTGCCTGAACCGGGACAGGGCCCTTTACTACACCTTC. Translating it yields CASCLNRDRALYYTF. Full variable domain (missing parts from reference TRBV19 and TRBJ1-2): DGGITQSPKYLFRKEGQNVTLSCEQNLNHDAMYWYRQDPGQGLRLIYYSQIVNDFQKGDIAEGYSVSREKKESFPLTVTSAQKNPTAFYLCASCLNRDRALYYTFGSGTRLTVV.

The rearrangement uses TRBV15 and TRBJ1-1, with unresolved D. Germline assignment: CDR1 LNHNV and CDR2 YYDKDF (reference sequence). V lost 0 bases, J lost 4 bases, and 6 bases lay in between. The CDR3 runs to 13 residues. The DNA of the CDR3 is TGTGCCACCAGCAGAGACGACCTCACTGAAGCTTTCTTT. Its translation: CATSRDDLTEAFF.

The V call is TRBV20-1, the J call TRBJ2-3, with D tentatively TRBD2 (5 bases). CDR1 and CDR2 from the germline V gene are DFQATT and SNEGSKA (reference sequence). The CDR3 spans 13 residues. Between the trimmed V and J ends, which lost 5 bases and 10 bases, there was a span of 19 bases. The DNA for the CDR3 is TGCAGTGCTGCGAAACTAGTCCCCAAGGCGCAGTATTTT. Protein: CSAAKLVPKAQYF.

The chain recombines TRBV7-9 with TRBJ1-1; D gene uncertain. This CDR3 contains 14 residues. The germline CDR1 and CDR2 sequences are SEHNR and FQNEAQ (reference sequence). V shed 7 bases and J shed 1 base, with 13 bases lying between them. The CDR3 loop is CASTIGGGNTEAFF. DNA for the CDR3: TGTGCCAGCACCATCGGTGGAGGGAACACTGAAGCTTTCTTT.

The chain couples TRBV24-1 to TRBJ2-3; D not certain. The CDR3 has 17 amino acids. Germline V lookup: CDR1 KGHDR, CDR2 SFDVKD. V gave up 0 bases and J gave up 0 bases, with 12 bases separating them. The CDR3 reads CATSDLKSGVSTDTQYF. The CDR3 coding sequence is TGTGCCACCAGTGATTTGAAGTCGGGCGTAAGCACAGATACGCAGTATTTT.

This chain uses TRBV20-1 with TRBJ2-3; TRBD1 matches at 7 bases. This CDR3 spans 13 amino acids. Germline assignment: CDR1 DFQATT and CDR2 SNEGSKA (reference sequence). The V gene end was trimmed by 4 bases and the J gene end by 0 bases; junction bases not matched to a gene: 1. In DNA, the CDR3 is TGCAGTGCTATGACAGGGAGCACAGATACGCAGTATTTT. Its translation: CSAMTGSTDTQYF.

This clonotype showed up just once. This chain connects TRBV7-9 to TRBJ2-3; D is unclear. Per the germline V gene, CDR1 is SEHNR and CDR2 is FQNEAQ (reference sequence). V lost 5 bases to trimming and J lost 1 base, with 13 bases between them. This CDR3 spans 15 amino acids. The CDR3 reads CASSRLLSGTDTQYF. CDR3 bases: TGTGCCAGCAGCCGCCTTCTGAGCGGCACAGATACGCAGTATTTT.

V usage is TRBV29-1 and J usage is TRBJ2-3; TRBD1 or TRBD2 may be the D gene (5 bases each). Trimming pared 5 bases from V and 6 bases from J, leaving 18 bases between. The CDR3 loop spans 14 amino acids. Germline-derived CDR1 and CDR2 are SQVTM and ANQGSEA. The CDR3 nucleotides read TGCAGCGTTCGGACCCGAATTGGGACGGATACGCAGTATTTT. Translating gives CSVRTRIGTDTQYF.

V and J are TRBV12-3 or TRBV12-4 and TRBJ1-1, with D unclear. The CDR3 has 14 amino acids. V was cut by 5 bases and J by 10 bases, with 20 bases left in between. The CDR3 coding sequence is TGTGCCAGCAGTCTCGGTGCCGAGATAAAGGGAGCTTTCTTT. Its translation is CASSLGAEIKGAFF.

The J gene is TRBJ1-2, the V gene TRBV5-1; TRBD1 agrees at 10 bases. Trimming at V came to 4 bases and at J to 4 bases, leaving 4 bases not matched to a gene. CDR3 length: 14 amino acids. Per the germline V gene, CDR1 is SGHRS and CDR2 is YFSETQ. The CDR3 sequence is CASSTRQGAYGYTF. As DNA, the CDR3 is TGCGCCAGCAGCACCCGACAGGGGGCCTATGGCTACACCTTC. The full variable domain, completed using reference TRBV5-1 and TRBJ1-2, is KAGVTQTPRYLIKTRGQQVTLSCSPISGHRSVSWYQQTPGQGLQFLFEYFSETQRNKGNFPGRFSGRQFSNSRSEMNVSTLELGDSALYLCASSTRQGAYGYTFGSGTRLTVV.

The CDR3 DNA is TGCGCCAGCAGCCAAGTCGAAGACCGGGACAGGGGAATCCGGGTTAACGAAAAACTGTTTTTT. Translating it yields CASSQVEDRDRGIRVNEKLFF. The chain combines TRBV4-1 with TRBJ1-4; 10 positions match TRBD1. This CDR3 has 21 residues. CDR1 MGHRA and CDR2 YSYEKL come from the germline V gene. Germline trimming cut 1 base from V and 8 bases from J; bases unmatched to any gene: 22.

This clonotype showed up just once. The V and J genes are TRBV27 and TRBJ2-6, with D possibly being TRBD1 or TRBD2 (5 bases each). Trimming shortened V by 5 bases and J by 3 bases, and 14 bases separated the two germline ends. The CDR3 runs to 16 residues. Germline CDR1 is MNHEY and CDR2 is SMNVEV (reference sequence). The CDR3 spells CASSLAGTVGANVLTF. DNA of the CDR3: TGTGCCAGCAGTCTCGCCGGGACGGTTGGGGCCAACGTCCTGACTTTC.

The genes are TRBV4-3 and TRBJ2-7; TRBD1 aligns across 7 bases. The germline V gene has CDR1 LGHNA and CDR2 YSLEER. V lost 3 bases, J lost 0 bases, and 11 bases stayed unmatched. The CDR3 totals 17 residues. CDR3 residues: CASSQRTGSTSSYEQYF. In DNA form, the CDR3 reads TGCGCCAGCAGCCAGCGGACAGGATCTACGAGCTCCTACGAGCAGTACTTC.

This clonotype appeared a single time. The chain combines TRBV7-3 with TRBJ2-1; D not resolved. The CDR3 totals 13 residues. Deletions cut 1 base from V and 7 bases from J, with 8 bases between. Germline-derived CDR1 and CDR2 are SGHTA and FQGTGA. The CDR3 sequence is CASSLNPQNEQFF. Written as DNA, the CDR3 is TGTGCCAGCAGCTTAAACCCCCAGAATGAGCAGTTCTTC.

The table lists this clonotype with a count of one. This sequence joins TRBV29-1 and TRBJ2-1; 7 bases map to TRBD2. CDR1 and CDR2 (germline): SQVTM, ANQGSEA. CDR3 length: 10 amino acids. Here the CDR3 reads CAGVEGEQFF. For the CDR3, the DNA is TGCGCGGGAGTCGAAGGTGAGCAGTTCTTC.

The chain couples TRBV2 to TRBJ1-2; the D is unclear. From germline, CDR1 is SNHLY and CDR2 FYNNEI. This CDR3 is built from 12 residues. V lost 4 bases and J 9 bases, leaving 12 bases between the germline ends. The CDR3 DNA reads TGTGCCAGCAGTGTTGAGTTGTTGAGCTACACCTTC. Translating gives CASSVELLSYTF.

V is TRBV18 and J is TRBJ2-1, with 7 bases matching TRBD1. The junction had 12 bases not matched to a gene; V was cut back by 2 bases and J by 5 bases. The length of the CDR3 is 17 residues. Germline-derived CDR1 and CDR2 are KGHSH and LQKENI. DNA of the CDR3: TGTGCCAGCTCACCAAATTTGCCGGGACAGACCAACAATGAGCAGTTCTTC. It codes for CASSPNLPGQTNNEQFF.

The DNA of the CDR3 is TGTGCCAGCAGCCCATCCACCGGGACTAACTATGGCTACACCTTC. Translation: CASSPSTGTNYGYTF. The chain joins TRBV5-4 to TRBJ1-2; D unclear. The CDR3 has 15 amino acids. The germline gives CDR1 SGHNT, CDR2 YYREEE (reference sequence). V shed 4 bases and J shed 0 bases, with 13 bases lying between them.

The rearrangement uses TRBV7-8 and TRBJ1-4; D gene unclear. The CDR3 length is 16 residues. Trimming pared 4 bases from V and 0 bases from J, leaving 12 bases between. In germline, CDR1 is SGHVS, CDR2 FQNEAQ. Here the CDR3 reads CASSSIRAATNEKLFF. CDR3 DNA sequence: TGTGCCAGCAGCTCAATTAGGGCTGCAACTAATGAAAAACTGTTTTTT.

The CDR3 DNA reads TGTGCCAGCAGCTTTGCCTTGCGAGAGACCCAGTACTTC. Translating gives CASSFALRETQYF. V gene TRBV11-2 combines with J gene TRBJ2-5; D not resolved. The CDR3 extends over 13 amino acids. V was shortened by 3 bases and J by 4 bases, with 9 bases between the two germline ends. Germline values: CDR1 SGHAT, CDR2 FQNNGV.

This chain uses TRBV20-1 with TRBJ1-5, with D perhaps matching TRBD1 (5 bases). The V end was cut by 4 bases, the J end by 4 bases, with 14 bases between. Germline assignment: CDR1 DFQATT and CDR2 SNEGSKA (reference sequence). The CDR3 runs to 14 residues. The CDR3 spells CSATIDSTNQPQHF. CDR3 bases: TGCAGTGCTACAATAGACAGCACAAATCAGCCCCAGCATTTT.